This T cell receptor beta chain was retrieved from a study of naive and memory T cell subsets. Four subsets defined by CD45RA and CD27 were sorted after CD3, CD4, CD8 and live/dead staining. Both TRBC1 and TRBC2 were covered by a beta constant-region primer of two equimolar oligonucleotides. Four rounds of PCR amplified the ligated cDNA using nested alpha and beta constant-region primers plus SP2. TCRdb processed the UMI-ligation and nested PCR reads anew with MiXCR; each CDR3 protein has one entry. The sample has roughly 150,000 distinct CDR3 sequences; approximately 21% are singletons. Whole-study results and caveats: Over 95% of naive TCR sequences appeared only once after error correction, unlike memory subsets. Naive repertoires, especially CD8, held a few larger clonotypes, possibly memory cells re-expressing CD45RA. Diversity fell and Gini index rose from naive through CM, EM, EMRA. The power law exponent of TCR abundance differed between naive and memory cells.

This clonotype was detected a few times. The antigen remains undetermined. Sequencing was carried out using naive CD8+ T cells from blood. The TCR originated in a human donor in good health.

The DNA of the CDR3 is TGTGCCAGCCTCACCGGGACAGGAACCGAGCAGTACTTC. This sequence encodes CASLTGTGTEQYF. V is TRBV6-1 and J is TRBJ2-7, with 8 bases fitting TRBD1. CDR1 and CDR2 from the germline V gene are MNHNS and SASEGT. The J segment lost 6 bases and the V segment lost 8 bases, leaving 9 bases of the junction unmatched. The CDR3 runs 13 residues.